The subject of this entry is one TCR beta chain. Its antigen is not known. This specimen belongs to a study of T cell clonotyping in hematopoietic cell transplantation. Findings of the study overall: Recipient TCR diversity dropped after transplant; expanded clonotypes rose from day 30 to 180.

TCRdb's copy holds only in-frame clones and misses some; the assay was immunoSEQ multiplex PCR. The profile covers 9,000 to 15,000 clones, with roughly 87% appearing a single time and 3.5% to 4% taken by the ten largest. From germline, CDR1 is SEHNR and CDR2 FQNEAQ (reference sequence). The CDR3 consists of 12 residues. V was cut by 0 bases and J by 12 bases, with 8 bases left in between. The chain combines TRBV7-9 with TRBJ1-4; D call uncertain. Sequencing was performed on peripheral blood mononuclear cells. This receptor was identified in a human donor who either received an allogeneic hematopoietic cell transplant for a myeloid malignancy or was a related donor (not recorded which). Some clones in this sample may be carry-over from other donors' samples. CDR3 sequence: CASSLATQELFF. The CDR3 nucleotides are TGTGCCAGCAGCTTAGCTACTCAGGAACTGTTTTTT.